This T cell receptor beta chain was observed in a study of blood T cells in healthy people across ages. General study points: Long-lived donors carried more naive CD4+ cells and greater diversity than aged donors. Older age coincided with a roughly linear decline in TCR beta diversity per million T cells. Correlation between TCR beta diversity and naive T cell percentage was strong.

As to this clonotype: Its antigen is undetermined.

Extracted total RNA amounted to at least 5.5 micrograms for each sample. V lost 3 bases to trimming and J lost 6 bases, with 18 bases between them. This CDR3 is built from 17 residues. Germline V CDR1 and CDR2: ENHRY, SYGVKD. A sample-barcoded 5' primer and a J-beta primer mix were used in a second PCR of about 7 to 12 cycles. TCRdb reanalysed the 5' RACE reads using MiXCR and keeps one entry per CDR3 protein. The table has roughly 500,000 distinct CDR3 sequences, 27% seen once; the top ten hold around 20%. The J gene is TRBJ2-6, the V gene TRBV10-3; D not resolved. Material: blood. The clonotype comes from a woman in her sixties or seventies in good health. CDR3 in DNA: TGTGCCATCAGTGACGACCTACGGGCGATCGAGGCCAACGTCCTGACTTTC. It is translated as CAISDDLRAIEANVLTF.